Shown below are 18 T cell receptor beta chains from a single sample sequenced in a study of control samples from healthy donors and cancer patients. The data were produced by immunoSEQ multiplex PCR, yet TCRdb's version contains in-frame clones alone and is incomplete. The profile shows roughly 180,000 clones, 75% to 95% of them singletons. The sample taken for sequencing was blood. The receptor set was obtained from a woman aged 40 to 50 in good health.

In DNA, the CDR3 is TGTGCCAGCAGTTCACGGGGTGGGGACATTCAGTACTTC. It codes for CASSSRGGDIQYF. V and J are TRBV12-3 or TRBV12-4 and TRBJ2-4, with D possibly being TRBD2 (5 bases). V shed 4 bases and J shed 8 bases, with 12 bases lying between them. The CDR3 is made up of 13 amino acids.

The chain is built from TRBV6-2 or TRBV6-3 and TRBJ2-4; TRBD2 agrees at 8 bases. The V segment lost 1 base and the J segment 5 bases; nucleotides outside the gene matches: 7. There are 16 residues in the CDR3. Germline V gene data show CDR1 as MNHEY and CDR2 as SVGEGT. The CDR3 coding sequence is TGTGCCAGCAGTTACTATCCGGGACTAGATCAAAACATTCAGTACTTC. This translates into CASSYYPGLDQNIQYF.

The V and J genes are TRBV2 and TRBJ1-5; unclear D gene. Trimming took off 4 bases at V and 3 bases at J, with 13 bases between the two ends. The germline V gene encodes CDR1 SNHLY and CDR2 FYNNEI. This CDR3 contains 15 residues. CDR3 bases: TGTGCCAGCAGTGTTTCTGACGGATCCAATCAGCCCCAGCATTTT. Translated: CASSVSDGSNQPQHF.

The chain carries TRBV7-9 and TRBJ1-6; D may be TRBD1 (5 bases). Trimming removed 1 base from V and 5 bases from J, with 12 bases in between. Germline assignment: CDR1 SEHNR and CDR2 FQNEAQ (reference sequence). There are 16 residues in the CDR3. The CDR3 is CASSLGFRQNNSPLHF. CDR3 DNA: TGTGCCAGCAGCTTAGGATTCAGACAGAATAATTCACCCCTCCACTTT.

The V and J genes are TRBV6-1 and TRBJ1-2; TRBD1 is a possible D gene (6 bases). V was shortened by 2 bases and J by 3 bases, with 13 bases between the two germline ends. The CDR3 is 15 residues long. CDR1 is MNHNS and CDR2 is SASEGT in the germline V gene. The CDR3 nucleotides read TGTGCCAGCAGTGAATTACTACAGGGCTACTATGGCTACACCTTC. Translated, it gives CASSELLQGYYGYTF.

The V and J genes are TRBV7-9 and TRBJ2-7; 7 bases fit TRBD1. V was pared by 3 bases and J by 0 bases, with 2 bases of the junction left unmatched. The CDR3 is made up of 14 amino acids. Germline V gives CDR1 SEHNR, CDR2 FQNEAQ (reference sequence). CDR3 in DNA: TGTGCCAGCAGCTTCGGGACAGTCTCCTACGAGCAGTACTTC. Amino acid sequence: CASSFGTVSYEQYF. The full variable domain, rest sourced from reference TRBV7-9 and TRBJ2-7, is DTGVSQNPRHKITKRGQNVTFRCDPISEHNRLYWYRQTLGQGPEFLTYFQNEAQLEKSRLLSDRFSAERPKGSFSTLEIQRTEQGDSAMYLCASSFGTVSYEQYFGPGTRLTVT.

The V gene is TRBV7-9, the J gene TRBJ2-7; maybe TRBD1 (6 bases). Per germline, CDR1 SEHNR and CDR2 FQNEAQ (reference sequence). The CDR3 is 15 amino acids. Trimming left V 5 bases short and J 3 bases short, with 17 bases between. CDR3 coding DNA: TGTGCCAGCAGCAGCACAGGGCCCCCCAACTACGAGCAGTACTTC. It codes for CASSSTGPPNYEQYF.

J is TRBJ2-7 and V is TRBV6-5, with a tentative D call TRBD1 (6 bases). The ends were cut back, 7 bases at V and 0 bases at J, with 10 bases in the middle. Germline V lookup: CDR1 MNHEY, CDR2 SVGAGI. This CDR3 has 13 amino acids. The CDR3 reads CASKRDNSYEQYF. The CDR3 DNA is TGTGCCAGCAAACGGGACAACTCCTACGAGCAGTACTTC.

The chain uses TRBV14 and TRBJ2-3; the D gene is possibly TRBD2 (5 bases). Germline V lookup: CDR1 SGHDN, CDR2 FVKESK. V was trimmed by 1 base and J by 4 bases, leaving 12 bases between them. This CDR3 spans 15 amino acids. CDR3 bases: TGTGCCAGCAGCCAAGGGACTTCAAGGTCAGATACGCAGTATTTT. Protein sequence: CASSQGTSRSDTQYF.

The J gene is TRBJ1-1, the V gene TRBV5-1; D not resolved. The CDR3 is 14 residues long. Germline V CDR1 and CDR2: SGHRS, YFSETQ. The ends were cut back, 0 bases at V and 6 bases at J, with 12 bases in the middle. The CDR3 protein is CASSLVSSGAEAFF. The CDR3 coding sequence is TGCGCCAGCAGCTTGGTAAGTTCCGGGGCTGAAGCTTTCTTT.

The sample holds one count of this clone. The chain has TRBV12-3 or TRBV12-4 and TRBJ2-7; D is perhaps TRBD1 or TRBD2 (5 bases each). The CDR3 is 13 amino acids. Trimming removed 3 bases at V and 7 bases at J, with 13 bases between. CDR3 sequence: CASSLGPVIEQYF. For the CDR3, the DNA is TGTGCCAGCAGTTTGGGACCCGTAATAGAGCAGTACTTC.

This sequence joins TRBV5-6 and TRBJ1-4; TRBD1 might be the D (5 bases). The CDR3 is made up of 13 amino acids. Germline loops: CDR1 SGHDT, CDR2 YYEEEE. Trimming left V 3 bases short and J 12 bases short, with 15 bases between. DNA of the CDR3: TGTGCCAGCAGCTATTCCGGGACCCTCGAACTGTTTTTT. This gives the protein CASSYSGTLELFF.

V and J are TRBV5-1 and TRBJ1-4; D not certain. Trimming cost V 6 bases and J 4 bases, with 13 bases left between them. Germline lookup yields CDR1 SGHRS and CDR2 YFSETQ. The CDR3 covers 14 residues. CDR3 protein: CASTERTGNEKLFF. The DNA for the CDR3 is TGCGCCAGCACTGAAAGGACTGGTAATGAAAAACTGTTTTTT. The whole variable domain, filled in from reference TRBV5-1 and TRBJ1-4, reads KAGVTQTPRYLIKTRGQQVTLSCSPISGHRSVSWYQQTPGQGLQFLFEYFSETQRNKGNFPGRFSGRQFSNSRSEMNVSTLELGDSALYLCASTERTGNEKLFFGSGTQLSVL.

Details on this clone: The same CDR3 can be traced to other DNA sequences in this sample. The chain links TRBV5-1 to TRBJ2-5; D remains ambiguous. V dropped 2 bases and J dropped 3 bases, with 8 bases sitting between them. Germline loops: CDR1 SGHRS, CDR2 YFSETQ. The CDR3 runs 13 residues. The CDR3 is CASSLGGEETQYF. The CDR3 DNA follows: TGCGCCAGCAGCTTAGGTGGGGAAGAGACCCAGTACTTC.

The chain has TRBV7-9 and TRBJ2-5, with 8 bases that match TRBD2. V trimming: 6 bases; J trimming: 2 bases; junction bases outside the gene matches: 20. Germline CDR1 reads SEHNR; CDR2 reads FQNEAQ (reference sequence). The CDR3 consists of 19 residues. Here the CDR3 DNA reads TGTGCCAGCAGTTCACCCCTCCCAGCGGGGGTACCACAACAAGAGACCCAGTACTTC. Its protein is CASSSPLPAGVPQQETQYF.

The chain is built from TRBV19 and TRBJ1-5; D not certain. Trimming took 3 bases from V and 0 from J, leaving 9 bases between them. CDR1 and CDR2 (germline): LNHDA, SQIVND (reference sequence). This CDR3 comprises 15 residues. CDR3: CASSMLLDSNQPQHF. The CDR3, as DNA: TGTGCCAGTAGTATGCTACTAGATAGCAATCAGCCCCAGCATTTT. The entire variable domain, with the rest obtained from reference TRBV19 and TRBJ1-5, is as follows: DGGITQSPKYLFRKEGQNVTLSCEQNLNHDAMYWYRQDPGQGLRLIYYSQIVNDFQKGDIAEGYSVSREKKESFPLTVTSAQKNPTAFYLCASSMLLDSNQPQHFGDGTRLSIL.

The chain combines TRBV28 with TRBJ1-2; 7 bases are a match to TRBD1. This CDR3 region has 15 residues. The ends lost 1 base at V and 2 bases at J; junction bases unmatched: 4. Germline CDR1 and CDR2: MDHEN and SYDVKM. This chain's CDR3 is CASSLSWDRNYGYTF. In nucleotides, the CDR3 is TGTGCCAGCAGTTTATCTTGGGACAGAAACTATGGCTACACCTTC.

J is TRBJ1-1 and V is TRBV2; the D gene is possibly TRBD1 (5 bases). There are 13 residues in the CDR3. Trimming took 11 bases from V and 1 from J, leaving 14 bases between them. Germline lookup yields CDR1 SNHLY and CDR2 FYNNEI. The CDR3 sequence is CAGTIQGNTEAFF. As DNA, the CDR3 is TGTGCCGGAACGATCCAGGGGAACACTGAAGCTTTCTTT.